This T cell receptor (beta chain) was identified in a study of blood T cells in healthy people across ages. Study background: Researchers report that template switching captured about one barcoded beta molecule per two T cells.

CDR1 SNHLY and CDR2 FYNNEI come from the germline V gene. The CDR3 contains 17 residues. With 10 bases clipped from V and 2 bases from J, the junction kept 18 bases outside the gene matches. No fewer than 5.5 micrograms of total RNA were isolated from every sample. Combining a sample-barcoded 5' primer with a J-beta primer mix, a second PCR ran for 7 to 11 cycles. Tagging of each cDNA molecule was performed by a template-switch adaptor with 12 random nucleotides. Each CDR3 protein is one row after TCRdb ran MiXCR on the 5' RACE reads. The sample contains about 1.4 million distinct CDR3 sequences, 55% to 75% of which appear only once.

This chain joins TRBV2 and TRBJ2-5; TRBD2 matches at 8 bases. The source of this sequence is a man aged 18 to 35 in good health. Sequenced sample: blood. Here the CDR3 reads CAISGLAEGGWQETQYF. Here the CDR3 DNA reads TGTGCCATCTCCGGACTAGCTGAGGGGGGGTGGCAAGAGACCCAGTACTTC. Combining the CDR3 with reference TRBV2 and TRBJ2-5 gives the whole variable domain EPEVTQTPSHQVTQMGQEVILRCVPISNHLYFYWYRQILGQKVEFLVSFYNNEISEKSEIFDDQFSVERPDGSNFTLKIRSTKLEDSAMYFCAISGLAEGGWQETQYFGPGTRLLVL.